The 18 T cell receptor beta chains in this list originate from one sample, sequenced in a study of T-cell reconstitution after alpha-beta-depleted transplantation in children. Unique molecular identifiers were used to barcode this TCRbeta library. TCRdb passed the PCR reads through MiXCR, listing each CDR3 protein once. Of about 300,000 distinct CDR3 sequences listed, roughly 9.1% are singletons. The specimen comprised PBMCs, sampled before TCRalphabeta/CD19-depleted stem cell transplant. These receptors came from a boy under three years old with acute myeloid leukemia, due to receive a stem cell transplant.

Many counts were recorded for this clonotype. The chain employs TRBV11-2 and TRBJ2-1; 15 positions agree with TRBD2. The CDR3 spans 16 residues. V was pared by 5 bases and J by 2 bases, with 1 base of the junction left unmatched. Germline CDR1 reads SGHAT; CDR2 reads FQNNGV. The CDR3 loop reads CASSRTSGGAYNEQFF. DNA of the CDR3: TGTGCCAGCAGCAGGACTAGCGGGGGGGCCTACAATGAGCAGTTCTTC.

This clonotype was counted only a few times. The chain combines TRBV30 with TRBJ2-7, with D possibly being TRBD1 (6 bases). There are 12 residues in the CDR3. Trimming left V 8 bases short and J 0 bases short, with 11 bases between. CDR1 GTSNPN and CDR2 SVGIG come from the germline V gene (reference sequence). CDR3 protein: CAIRTVSYEQYF. The CDR3 DNA reads as TGTGCCATAAGGACAGTCTCCTACGAGCAGTACTTC.

This rearrangement joins TRBV4-1 to TRBJ1-6; D is unclear. The V gene's germline CDR1 is MGHRA and CDR2 YSYEKL. V lost 0 bases and J 0 bases, leaving 9 bases between the germline ends. There are 17 residues in the CDR3. In DNA form, the CDR3 reads TGCGCCAGCAGCCAAGATCGGTGGGGCTCCTATAATTCACCCCTCCACTTT. Translated, it gives CASSQDRWGSYNSPLHF.

The rearrangement links TRBV18 to TRBJ2-5; 9 bases are a match to TRBD2. Trimming cost V 5 bases and J 3 bases; bases outside gene matches: 4. The germline V gene encodes CDR1 KGHSH and CDR2 LQKENI. The CDR3 consists of 14 residues. The CDR3 DNA reads TGTGCCAGCTCAACGACTAGCGGAAAAGAGACCCAGTACTTC. The encoded protein is CASSTTSGKETQYF.

This chain uses TRBV10-3 with TRBJ2-1; D is uncertain. V was pared by 6 bases and J by 6 bases, with 9 bases between. In germline, CDR1 is ENHRY, CDR2 SYGVKD. The CDR3 consists of 12 residues. The CDR3 loop reads CAISPDLNEQFF. The CDR3 nucleotides read TGTGCCATCAGCCCGGACCTCAATGAGCAGTTCTTC.

As for this clonotype: Since the CDR3 does not end with the conserved phenylalanine or tryptophan, this likely comes from a read error. The V gene is TRBV6-6, the J gene TRBJ2-7; D gene ambiguous. Germline V gene sequence: CDR1 MNHNY, CDR2 SVGAGI (reference sequence). The CDR3 loop spans 11 amino acids. V was trimmed by 5 bases and J by 0 bases, leaving 2 bases between them. CDR3 nucleotides: TGTGCCAGCAGTACCTCCTACGAGCAGTACTCC. It translates to CASSTSYEQYS.

The sample holds many counts of this clonotype. This chain links TRBV5-7 with TRBJ2-2; 7 nucleotides agree with TRBD1. TRBV5-7 is marked as an open reading frame, function uncertain. This CDR3 contains 15 residues. J was trimmed by 3 bases and V by 3 bases; bases with no gene match: 5. The chain's CDR3 is CASSSGTAYTGELFF. CDR3 nucleotides: TGTGCCAGCAGCTCCGGGACAGCATACACCGGGGAGCTGTTTTTT.

The sample holds many counts of this clonotype. The V gene is TRBV11-3, the J gene TRBJ2-7; 10 nucleotides line up with TRBD2. CDR1 is SGHNT, CDR2 YENEEA, per germline. Trimming took 3 bases from V and 4 from J; bases not matched to a gene: 6. The CDR3 is made up of 15 amino acids. The CDR3 is CASSFTSGAQYEQYF. The CDR3, as DNA: TGTGCCAGCAGCTTTACTAGCGGGGCTCAATACGAGCAGTACTTC.

The V gene is TRBV7-9, the J gene TRBJ2-7, with D unclear. From germline, CDR1 is SEHNR and CDR2 FQNEAQ (reference sequence). The CDR3 is 12 residues long. Trimming removed 6 bases at V and 5 bases at J, with 11 bases between. This CDR3 reads CASSLMTDEQYF. CDR3 DNA sequence: TGTGCCAGCAGTTTAATGACGGACGAGCAGTACTTC.

This clonotype was recorded at least ten times. This chain connects TRBV4-3 to TRBJ1-4; unclear D gene. Germline CDR1 and CDR2: LGHNA and YSLEER. Between the trimmed V and J ends, which lost 0 bases and 4 bases, there was a span of 12 bases. The CDR3 is 16 amino acids. CDR3 in DNA: TGCGCCAGCAGCCAAGACCTCAGGAACCGTAATGAAAAACTGTTTTTT. Translating it yields CASSQDLRNRNEKLFF.

At least ten counts were recorded for this clonotype. The chain recombines TRBV4-3 with TRBJ2-7; 12 nucleotides match TRBD2. CDR3 length: 17 residues. Germline values: CDR1 LGHNA, CDR2 YSLEER. V was pared by 0 bases and J by 3 bases, with 6 bases of the junction left unmatched. The CDR3 DNA follows: TGCGCCAGCAGCCAAGACACCCGACTAGCGGGAGTCTACGAGCAGTACTTC. Its protein is CASSQDTRLAGVYEQYF.

This clonotype came up many times. This rearrangement joins TRBV29-1 to TRBJ2-1; unclear D gene. Germline V gene data show CDR1 as SQVTM and CDR2 as ANQGSEA. The CDR3 loop spans 15 amino acids. Trimming cost V 3 bases and J 0 bases, with 12 bases left between them. The CDR3 loop reads CSVEDDLISYNEQFF. DNA of the CDR3: TGCAGCGTTGAGGACGACCTAATCTCCTACAATGAGCAGTTCTTC.

This clonotype was detected only a few times. The genes are TRBV30 and TRBJ2-2; D call uncertain. Trimming cost V 4 bases and J 1 base, with 13 bases left between them. This CDR3 spans 15 amino acids. Germline V gives CDR1 GTSNPN, CDR2 SVGIG (reference sequence). Here the CDR3 reads CAWTPLLGNTGELFF. CDR3 DNA: TGTGCCTGGACACCCCTACTGGGGAACACCGGGGAGCTGTTTTTT. Full variable domain (missing parts from reference TRBV30 and TRBJ2-2): SQTIHQWPATLVQPVGSPLSLECTVEGTSNPNLYWYRQAAGRGLQLLFYSVGIGQISSEVPQNLSASRPQDRQFILSSKKLLLSDSGFYLCAWTPLLGNTGELFFGEGSRLTVL.

This clonotype was seen at least ten times. The rearrangement links TRBV29-1 to TRBJ2-1, with D possibly matching TRBD2 (6 bases). V lost 1 base, J lost 7 bases, and 11 bases lay in between. This CDR3 spans 13 amino acids. Germline-derived CDR1 and CDR2 are SQVTM and ANQGSEA. CDR3 residues: CSVEGLARNEQFF. The CDR3 DNA reads TGCAGCGTTGAAGGGCTAGCGAGGAATGAGCAGTTCTTC.

This clonotype has at least ten counts. V usage is TRBV4-3 and J usage is TRBJ2-4, with D tentatively TRBD2 (7 bases). Trimming pared 1 base from V and 7 bases from J, leaving 14 bases between. Per germline, CDR1 LGHNA and CDR2 YSLEER. CDR3 length: 15 residues. The CDR3: CASSQGGEGGNIQYF. The CDR3 DNA follows: TGCGCCAGCAGCCAAGGGGGAGAGGGGGGGAACATTCAGTACTTC.

This clonotype was observed a handful of times. The chain combines TRBV20-1 with TRBJ1-2; D is possibly TRBD1 (6 bases). The CDR3 extends over 15 amino acids. Germline values: CDR1 DFQATT, CDR2 SNEGSKA (reference sequence). V was shortened by 3 bases and J by 2 bases, with 16 bases between the two germline ends. The CDR3 nucleotides read TGCAGTGCTAGGGGTCCGCGACAGGCAAACTATGGCTACACCTTC. As protein: CSARGPRQANYGYTF.

The V call is TRBV12-3 or TRBV12-4, the J call TRBJ2-3; TRBD2 aligns across 7 bases. J was trimmed by 0 bases and V by 8 bases; bases with no gene match: 11. This CDR3 has 16 amino acids. DNA of the CDR3: TGTGCCAGCCGACCCCTTATCGGGGGGAGCACAGATACGCAGTATTTT. As protein: CASRPLIGGSTDTQYF.

This clonotype has a count of ten or more. Germline is not matched at one junction end, which may reflect a read error. The chain employs TRBV20-1 and TRBJ2-7; no reliable D call. The germline V gene encodes CDR1 DFQATT and CDR2 SNEGSKA (reference sequence). CDR3 size: 11 residues. The CDR3 region has the DNA TGCAGTGTTAGAAAAGGGCCCGAGCAGTACTTC. Translating gives CSVRKGPEQYF.